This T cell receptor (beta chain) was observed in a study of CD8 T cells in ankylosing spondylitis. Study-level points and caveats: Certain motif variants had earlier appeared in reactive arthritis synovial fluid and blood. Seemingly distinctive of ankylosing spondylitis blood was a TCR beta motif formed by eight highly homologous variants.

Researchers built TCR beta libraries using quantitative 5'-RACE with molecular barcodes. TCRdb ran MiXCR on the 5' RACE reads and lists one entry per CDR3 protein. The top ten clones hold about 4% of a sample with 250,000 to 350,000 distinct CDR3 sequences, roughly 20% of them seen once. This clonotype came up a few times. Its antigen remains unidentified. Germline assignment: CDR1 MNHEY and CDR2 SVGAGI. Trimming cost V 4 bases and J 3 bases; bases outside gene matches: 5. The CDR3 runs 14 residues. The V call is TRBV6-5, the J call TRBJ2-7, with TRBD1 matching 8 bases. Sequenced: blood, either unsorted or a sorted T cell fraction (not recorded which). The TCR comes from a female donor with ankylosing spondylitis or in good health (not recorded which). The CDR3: CASSSDRGYYEQYF. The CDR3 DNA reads TGTGCCAGCAGTTCCGACAGGGGTTACTACGAGCAGTACTTC.